This TCR beta chain was captured by sequencing in a study of molecular identifiers for immune sequencing clone quantification. Across the study: In the replicates, RNA derived from approximately 20,000 or 100,000 naive CD8 cells was divided into five parts, and four were sequenced.

Overall study results and limits: Spiked TCR RNA from one Jurkat cell reportedly showed up when mixed among one million naive cells.

This clonotype was observed at least ten times. Its antigen is not known. Germline V gene sequence: CDR1 SQVTM, CDR2 ANQGSEA. This CDR3 contains 14 residues. Trimming left V 3 bases short and J 4 bases short, with 12 bases between. TCRdb ran MiXCR on the PCR reads and lists one entry per CDR3 protein. The sample includes about 320,000 distinct CDR3 sequences, 20% to 25% of them seen just once. This TCR came from a human donor in good health. Some libraries in this study had Jurkat cell RNA spiked in. The specimen was naive CD8+ T cells from blood, with Jurkat cell RNA spiked in. The subset is: FACS-sorted CD8+CD4-CCR7+CD45RA+ naive T cells. The chain is built from TRBV29-1 and TRBJ2-2, with D uncertain. CDR3 residues: CSVDDNSATGELFF. DNA for the CDR3: TGCAGCGTTGACGATAACAGTGCCACCGGGGAGCTGTTTTTT.